This T cell receptor (beta chain) is from a study of blood T cell repertoires in COVID-19. Study-level information: T cells, B-cell-depleted T cells, or PBMCs supplied cDNA or gDNA.

Germline CDR1 SGHNT, CDR2 YYREEE (reference sequence). The CDR3 has 15 amino acids. The V and J ends lost 0 bases and 3 bases respectively, with 10 bases between them. Profiled with immunoSEQ multiplex PCR; TCRdb holds only in-frame clones, not every one. Of about 300,000 clones in the sample, approximately 90% were seen once. Sequences were obtained from peripheral blood. The source of this sequence is a young woman who had recovered from COVID-19. The genes are TRBV5-4 and TRBJ1-3; no firm D call. The DNA of the CDR3 is TGTGCCAGCAGCTTGGCCGCGGAGGGTGGAAACACCATATATTTT. This gives the protein CASSLAAEGGNTIYF.